Listed below are T cell receptor beta chains from one sample, sequenced in a study of blood T cell repertoires in COVID-19. Repertoires were generated with immunoSEQ multiplex PCR, while TCRdb's copy carries only in-frame clones and drops some. The repertoire holds around 340,000 clones, with roughly nine tenths as singletons. The specimen was peripheral blood. The source of these receptors is a woman aged 55-75 years with COVID-19, enrolled during active disease. Both conserved end residues are part of each CDR3. Each record gives: J gene, clone size, D gene, V gene, CDR3 DNA, CDR3 protein. The D gene is left open where the match is weak. The listing skips clone size in some rows; elsewhere it reads once, few, many or a size class.

>TRBJ2-7|.|.|TRBV10-1
TGCGCCAGCAGTGATCGCGGCCCTGGAGAGCAGTACTTC
CASSDRGPGEQYF
>TRBJ1-3|.|TRBD1|TRBV19
TGTGCCAGTACCCCACTGCTGGGGGACAGGGGATCTGGAAACACCATATATTTT
CASTPLLGDRGSGNTIYF
>TRBJ2-3|.|.|TRBV2
TGTGCCAGCACTAGCACAGATACGCAGTATTTT
CASTSTDTQYF
>TRBJ1-3|.|TRBD1|TRBV5-4
TGTGCCAGCAGCTTGCTCGGACAGGGCTTAGTCACCATATATTTT
CASSLLGQGLVTIYF
>TRBJ1-5|.|TRBD1|TRBV28
TGTGCCAGCAGGGGGACAGGGATTCAGCCCCAGCATTTT
CASRGTGIQPQHF
>TRBJ2-1|.|TRBD2|TRBV15
TGTGCCACCAGCAGAGCCCTAGCGGGGGGAGAAGGGAATGAGCAGTTCTTC
CATSRALAGGEGNEQFF
>TRBJ1-2|.|TRBD1|TRBV7-9
TGTGCCAGCAGCTCCAACAGGGGCGATATCTATGGCTACACCTTC
CASSSNRGDIYGYTF
>TRBJ1-2|.|.|TRBV18
TGTGCCAGCTCACCACGGGAGGGCTACACCTTC
CASSPREGYTF
>TRBJ2-2|.|.|TRBV7-2
TGTGCCAGCAGCTTAAGTAGAGGAGCAATAGAGCTGTTTTTT
CASSLSRGAIELFF
>TRBJ2-1|.|TRBD2|TRBV6-2/TRBV6-3
TGTGCCAGCAGTTACCTCACCGGGACTAGCGGGTACAATGAGCAGTTCTTC
CASSYLTGTSGYNEQFF
>TRBJ1-2|few|.|TRBV28
TGTGCCAGCAACCTAGCTAACTATGGCTACACCTTC
CASNLANYGYTF
>TRBJ2-1|.|TRBD1|TRBV28
TGTGCCAGCAGCTTGGACAGGGGAAGGGTTAGTGAGCAGTTCTTC
CASSLDRGRVSEQFF
>TRBJ2-3|.|.|TRBV7-3
TGTGCCAGCAGCTCTGGGGGGGCCAGGGTGTCTACGCAGTATTTT
CASSSGGARVSTQYF
>TRBJ2-1|.|TRBD1|TRBV7-9
TGTGCCAGCAGCTTACAGGGGGCGAGGGTTGAGCAGTTCTTC
CASSLQGARVEQFF
>TRBJ1-1|.|TRBD1|TRBV6-5
TGTGCCAGCAGTTCAATTGACAGGGTCACTGAAGCTTTCTTT
CASSSIDRVTEAFF
>TRBJ2-5|.|.|TRBV19
TGTGCCAGTAGAGGGACTCCTCGGCCGGCCCAGTACTTC
CASRGTPRPAQYF
>TRBJ1-2|.|TRBD1|TRBV18
TGTGCCAGCTCACCTGGCGACGGACAGGGGGCTTGGGATGGCTACACCTTC
CASSPGDGQGAWDGYTF